The 8 T cell receptor beta chains listed next were all sequenced from one sample in a study of blood T cells in healthy people across ages. A sample-barcoded 5' primer and a J-beta primer mix were used in a second PCR of roughly 7 to 11 cycles. MiXCR, applied by TCRdb to the 5' RACE reads, yields one record per CDR3 protein. The sample lists about 780,000 distinct CDR3 sequences; about 45% were seen once. The specimen sequenced was blood. These receptors all come from a man older than 75 in good health.

The V call is TRBV6-2 or TRBV6-3, the J call TRBJ2-4, with D perhaps being TRBD1 or TRBD2 (5 bases each). Matching the DNA end better, TRBJ2-7 makes the J call doubtful. The CDR3 is 14 residues long. Germline V lookup: CDR1 MNHEY, CDR2 SVGEGT. CDR3 amino acids: CASSYGTDPSEQYF. The CDR3 bases are TGTGCCAGCAGTTACGGGACGGACCCCTCCGAGCAGTACTTC.

This clonotype was picked up one time. At one of its ends the junction is not consistent with the germline gene, which may arise from a read error. The chain uses TRBV6-5 and TRBJ1-4; perhaps TRBD1 as D (5 bases). The CDR3 spans 15 residues. Germline loops: CDR1 MNHEY, CDR2 SVGAGI. The CDR3 DNA reads TGTGCCAGCAGTTACCGGGCCGGGACTAACGAAAAACTGTTTTTT. Residues: CASSYRAGTNEKLFF.

The genes are TRBV4-3 and TRBJ2-2; 7 bases agree with TRBD1. Trimming took 1 base from V and 5 from J; bases not matched to a gene: 13. CDR1 LGHNA and CDR2 YSLEER come from the germline V gene. The CDR3 runs to 18 residues. The CDR3 nucleotides are TGCGCCAGCAGCCAAGTCAGGTTCCAGGGGGTTCGAACCGGGGAGCTGTTTTTT. Amino acids: CASSQVRFQGVRTGELFF.

The V and J genes are TRBV25-1 and TRBJ2-1; TRBD1 matches at 8 bases. Germline V gives CDR1 MGHDK, CDR2 SYGVNS. The CDR3 covers 17 residues. The junction had 7 bases not matched to a gene; V was cut back by 2 bases and J by 1 base. DNA of the CDR3: TGTGCCAGCAGTGAAAAATTAGGGACAGGATCCTACAATGAGCAGTTCTTC. Translation: CASSEKLGTGSYNEQFF.

As for this clonotype: Relative to the germline gene, one junction end is altered; a read error may explain this. V and J are TRBV18 and TRBJ1-1; 8 positions match TRBD1. The CDR3 runs to 16 residues. Germline V gene lookup returns CDR1 KGHSH and CDR2 LQKENI. This CDR3 reads CASSPGAGGLDTGAFF. CDR3 nucleotide sequence: TGTGCCAGCTCCCCCGGCGCAGGGGGCTTGGACACTGGAGCTTTCTTT. Full variable domain (remainder filled in from reference TRBV18 and TRBJ1-1): NAGVMQNPRHLVRRRGQEARLRCSPMKGHSHVYWYRQLPEEGLKFMVYLQKENIIDESGMPKERFSAEFPKEGPSILRIQQVVRGDSAAYFCASSPGAGGLDTGAFFGQGTRLTVV.

V usage is TRBV24-1 and J usage is TRBJ2-3; TRBD2 matches 12 bases. Germline CDR1 and CDR2: KGHDR and SFDVKD. The CDR3 is made up of 18 amino acids. V was clipped by 2 bases and J by 0 bases; unmatched bases: 5. CDR3 sequence (DNA): TGTGCCACCAGTGATTCCAGGACTAGCGGGACAAGCACAGATACGCAGTATTTT. As protein: CATSDSRTSGTSTDTQYF.

The V gene is TRBV27, the J gene TRBJ2-6; D ambiguous. Trimming took 5 bases from V and 0 from J, leaving 17 bases between them. Germline CDR1 reads MNHEY; CDR2 reads SMNVEV (reference sequence). This CDR3 has 18 residues. The CDR3 nucleotides read TGTGCCAGCAGTCCCTTTTCAGTCCCCACCTCTGGGGCCAACGTCCTGACTTTC. Protein product: CASSPFSVPTSGANVLTF.

This clonotype was counted only a few times. The rearrangement links TRBV12-3 or TRBV12-4 to TRBJ1-1; tentatively, D is TRBD1 (5 bases). The CDR3 has 13 residues. V dropped 6 bases and J dropped 4 bases, with 12 bases sitting between them. In DNA form, the CDR3 reads TGTGCCAGCAGCCCCGGTGGGGGCACTGAAGCTTTCTTT. Encoded protein: CASSPGGGTEAFF.